This is a list of T cell receptor beta chains from one sample in a study of CD8+ T cells in alopecia areata. The protocol was immunoSEQ multiplex PCR, while the TCRdb copy is restricted to in-frame clones and leaves out a portion. The data hold some 190,000 clones, with 60% observed a single time. Sequencing used CD4+ T cells sorted from blood, obtained at week 24, from a patient treated with tofacitinib. These TCRs come from a human donor with alopecia areata. CDR3s include the opening cysteine and the closing phenylalanine or tryptophan.

j_call v_call cdr3_aa
TRBJ2-2 TRBV29-1 CSVTTGGVDTGELFF
TRBJ2-2 TRBV19 CASSTRPDLNTGELFF
TRBJ2-6 TRBV18 CASSPGRANVLTF
TRBJ1-1 TRBV29-1 CSGKAGQANTEAFF
TRBJ1-2 TRBV30 CAWSVGGGYTF
TRBJ1-2 TRBV4-1 CASSQAGQGAIYGYTF
TRBJ1-2 TRBV25-1 CASSESRTGPNYGYTF
TRBJ2-7 TRBV12-5 CASGFRVEEQYF
TRBJ2-3 TRBV29-1 CSVETGTDTQYF
TRBJ1-5 TRBV29-1 CSVEDRLALEVEPQHF
TRBJ1-2 TRBV18 CASSGQGDGYTF
TRBJ2-3 TRBV25-1 CASSPKMSTDTQYF
TRBJ2-3 TRBV4-1 CASSQETGGHTDTQYF
TRBJ2-5 TRBV30 CAWSPGTSGGQGETQYF
TRBJ1-2 TRBV6-1 CASSRQNRYGYTF
TRBJ1-5 TRBV27 CASSLSRLGQPQHF
TRBJ2-3 TRBV29-1 CSVEELTGDTQYF
TRBJ1-1 TRBV7-8 CASSLGLDTEAFF
TRBJ2-3 TRBV4-3 CASSQETGAHFDTQYF
TRBJ2-3 TRBV29-1 CSVGLFTDTQYF
TRBJ2-3 TRBV2 CASSATSGGPHAQYF
TRBJ1-4 TRBV15 CATSRDGREKLFF
TRBJ2-1 TRBV29-1 CSVVPSGVENEQFF
TRBJ1-1 TRBV10-3 CAISEEEQGYTEAFF
TRBJ2-5 TRBV5-6 CASSLVPNVETQYF
TRBJ1-3 TRBV27 CASRKQGSSGNTIYF
TRBJ2-7 TRBV27 CASSPDRFSYEQYF
TRBJ2-5 TRBV11-2 CASSRGTRETQYF
TRBJ1-5 TRBV30 CAWSSLGGNQPQHF
TRBJ2-7 TRBV2 CASTEARYEQYF
TRBJ2-2 TRBV7-9 CASSLSTGELFF
TRBJ1-2 TRBV2 CASRERLYTF
TRBJ1-4 TRBV11-2 CASSLTGAGKLFF
TRBJ1-1 TRBV7-8 CASSLEGAANTEAFF
TRBJ2-5 TRBV27 CASSLGRGLQETQYF
TRBJ2-4 TRBV29-1 CSVQRGLGNIQYF
TRBJ1-6 TRBV11-2 CASSLVGRINSPLHF
TRBJ2-7 TRBV4-3 CASSPRVGGEQYF
TRBJ2-7 TRBV6-6 CASSYGRGSPYEQYF
TRBJ2-2 TRBV29-1 CSVERQENTGELFF
TRBJ2-3 TRBV7-2 CASSSQRRTSTDTQYF
TRBJ2-1 TRBV4-1 CASSPGLGENEQFF
TRBJ1-5 TRBV30 CAWSPQGRQPQHF
TRBJ2-1 TRBV29-1 CSGSRDRVSAEQFF
TRBJ1-1 TRBV4-3 CASSLSKGTEAFF
TRBJ2-1 TRBV2 CASSSNEQFF
TRBJ1-2 TRBV29-1 CSVEREDGYTF
TRBJ1-1 TRBV30 CAWSQVNTEAFF
TRBJ1-2 TRBV5-6 CASSVGAGIYGYTF
TRBJ1-1 TRBV11-2 CASSSRPGGAGLIVF
TRBJ1-2 TRBV6-6 CASYRAGYTF
TRBJ1-6 TRBV14 CASRGTGSPLHF
TRBJ2-7 TRBV29-1 CSVSGGTSSYEQYF
TRBJ2-3 TRBV5-6 CASSLERGVDTQYF
TRBJ1-1 TRBV18 CASSGPNTEAFF
TRBJ2-2 TRBV7-8 CASSLAGTSNTGELFF
TRBJ2-3 TRBV27 CASSLSSRPTDTQYF